Below are 23 T cell receptor beta chains sequenced from a single sample in a study of regulatory T cells in long-lasting Graves disease. Both iRepertoire HTBI primers and Arm-PCR of CDR3 regions were used to build the TCR beta libraries. Using its own MiXCR run on the multiplex PCR reads, TCRdb lists one record per CDR3 protein. The sample holds 520,000 or so distinct CDR3 sequences; 9.5% to 15% are singletons and the top ten take approximately 9.6%. Time point indicated: newly diagnosed GD, antithyroid drugs for less than 3 months. After RNA was extracted from PBMCs, the TCR library was made from it. The data also belong to a second study, concerning T cells in Graves' hyperthyroidism and ophthalmopathy.

The sample in question was peripheral blood mononuclear cells (PBMCs), obtained at new diagnosis, from a patient treated with antithyroid drugs. Source of these receptors: a woman between 25 and 40 years old with Graves disease.

The chain carries TRBV19 and TRBJ1-5; D possibly corresponds to TRBD1 (5 bases). This CDR3 region has 15 residues. CDR1 LNHDA and CDR2 SQIVND come from the germline V gene (reference sequence). The V end was cut by 9 bases, the J end by 4 bases, with 19 bases between. In DNA, the CDR3 is TGTGCCAGCAACCCGGGACCGCTACCTAATCAGCCCCAGCATTTT. Its translation: CASNPGPLPNQPQHF.

This clonotype was detected ten times or more. V gene TRBV28 combines with J gene TRBJ1-4; D is uncertain. The CDR3 covers 16 residues. The V and J ends lost 0 bases and 5 bases respectively, with 13 bases between them. Germline assignment: CDR1 MDHEN and CDR2 SYDVKM. CDR3 amino acids: CASSLWGRGLNEKLFF. CDR3 coding DNA: TGTGCCAGCAGTTTATGGGGTAGAGGGCTGAATGAAAAACTGTTTTTT.

This clonotype was seen many times. V usage is TRBV12-3 or TRBV12-4 and J usage is TRBJ2-1; D is perhaps TRBD2 (8 bases). The CDR3 covers 17 residues. Trimming shortened V by 6 bases and J by 7 bases, and 25 bases separated the two germline ends. Here the CDR3 DNA reads TGTGCCAGCAGAGTCAGGGGGGGAACGGGAGGGCCTAATGAGCAGTTCTTC. Its protein is CASRVRGGTGGPNEQFF.

This clonotype was seen ten or more times. The gene calls are TRBV2 and TRBJ2-3; D is possibly TRBD1 (6 bases). V lost 8 bases, J lost 3 bases, and 9 bases lay in between. From germline, CDR1 is SNHLY and CDR2 FYNNEI. The CDR3 extends over 12 amino acids. The CDR3: CASAGATDTQYF. CDR3 coding DNA: TGTGCCAGCGCAGGGGCGACAGATACGCAGTATTTT.

A few counts support this clonotype. The junction departs from the called germline gene at one end, perhaps through a read error. The genes are TRBV19 and TRBJ2-1, with TRBD2 identical over 11 bases. Germline-derived CDR1 and CDR2 are LNHDA and SQIVND (reference sequence). The CDR3 is 16 residues long. CDR3 coding DNA: TGTGCCAGTGGTATAGTGACTAGCGGGACCAGGAATGAGCAGTTCTTC. The encoded protein is CASGIVTSGTRNEQFF. The full variable domain, rest sourced from reference TRBV19 and TRBJ2-1, is DGGITQSPKYLFRKEGQNVTLSCEQNLNHDAMYWYRQDPGQGLRLIYYSQIVNDFQKGDIAEGYSVSREKKESFPLTVTSAQKNPTAFYLCASGIVTSGTRNEQFFGPGTRLTVL.

Only a few counts were recorded for this clonotype. The chain recombines TRBV20-1 with TRBJ1-6; D is perhaps TRBD1 (5 bases). The CDR3 has 14 residues. Trimming took off 1 base at V and 9 bases at J, with 13 bases between the two ends. From germline, CDR1 is DFQATT and CDR2 SNEGSKA (reference sequence). The CDR3 DNA is TGCAGTGCTAGAGTGTCTCAGGGTGGTTCACCCCTCCACTTT. This gives the protein CSARVSQGGSPLHF.

This clonotype appeared a few times. The chain joins TRBV19 to TRBJ2-1, with D possibly TRBD1 on 5 matching bases. The germline V and J ends were trimmed by 6 bases and 6 bases, with 24 bases remaining between them. The CDR3 spans 17 residues. Germline CDR1 is LNHDA and CDR2 is SQIVND (reference sequence). The CDR3 loop reads CASRLTAGIRSFNEQFF. The CDR3 DNA is TGTGCCAGTAGATTAACAGCAGGGATCCGGAGCTTCAATGAGCAGTTCTTC.

This clonotype was seen many times. The chain links TRBV2 to TRBJ2-1; 8 nucleotides align to TRBD2. CDR3 size: 16 residues. V trimming: 6 bases; J trimming: 1 base; junction bases outside the gene matches: 8. Per germline, CDR1 SNHLY and CDR2 FYNNEI. Here the CDR3 DNA reads TGTGCCAGCAGACGGGCCGGGAGGGCATCCTACAATGAGCAGTTCTTC. This codes for CASRRAGRASYNEQFF.

In this sample, this clonotype turned up many times. The DNA of the CDR3 is TGTGCCAGCATCGGGGGGCTTTACACAGATACGCAGTATTTT. This translates into CASIGGLYTDTQYF. The rearrangement joins TRBV12-3 or TRBV12-4 to TRBJ2-3; D is perhaps TRBD2 (7 bases). This CDR3 region has 14 residues. Trimming left V 7 bases short and J 2 bases short, with 13 bases between.

This clonotype was counted many times. The gene calls are TRBV30 and TRBJ1-1; D not resolved. This CDR3 comprises 13 residues. V shed 2 bases and J shed 7 bases, with 14 bases lying between them. CDR1 is GTSNPN and CDR2 is SVGIG in the germline V gene (reference sequence). The CDR3 region has the DNA TGTGCCTGGAGTACCCATGGAGTAGGTGAAGCTTTCTTT. Translating gives CAWSTHGVGEAFF.

This clonotype was detected many times. The chain joins TRBV5-5 to TRBJ2-1; possibly TRBD1 or TRBD2 for D (6 bases each). CDR1 and CDR2 from the germline V gene are SGHKS and YYEKEE (reference sequence). V lost 2 bases to trimming and J lost 8 bases, with 17 bases between them. The CDR3 extends over 15 amino acids. CDR3: CASSFREGGPHEQFF. CDR3 DNA: TGTGCCAGCAGCTTCAGAGAAGGGGGGCCCCATGAGCAGTTCTTC.

The chain couples TRBV10-3 to TRBJ2-1, with TRBD2 matching over 12 bases. From germline, CDR1 is ENHRY and CDR2 SYGVKD. This CDR3 has 15 residues. V dropped 0 bases and J dropped 9; count of bases not matched to a gene: 3. The CDR3 nucleotides read TGTGCCATCAGTGAGTCGACTAGCGGGAGCGGTGAGCAGTTCTTC. This encodes CAISESTSGSGEQFF.

This clonotype occurred a few times. The chain employs TRBV19 and TRBJ1-2; D uncertain. Trimming cost V 6 bases and J 8 bases, with 19 bases left between them. Germline CDR1 is LNHDA and CDR2 is SQIVND (reference sequence). The CDR3 is 14 residues long. The CDR3 loop reads CASRDASQSRGYTF. CDR3 nucleotide sequence: TGTGCCAGTAGGGATGCTTCCCAGTCCCGGGGCTACACCTTC.

This clonotype was recorded many times. The chain combines TRBV12-3 or TRBV12-4 with TRBJ1-2; TRBD1 agrees at 11 bases. The CDR3 is 16 amino acids. V gave up 4 bases and J gave up 5 bases; unmatched junction bases: 9. The CDR3 DNA reads TGTGCCAGCAGTTCCGCCGGGACAGGGGGAGGATATGGCTACACCTTC. It translates to CASSSAGTGGGYGYTF.

This clonotype appeared many times. This sequence joins TRBV12-3 or TRBV12-4 and TRBJ1-3; a weak D match, TRBD1 (6 bases). CDR3 length equals 14 residues. Trimming shortened V by 6 bases and J by 4 bases, and 13 bases separated the two germline ends. Here the CDR3 DNA reads TGTGCCAGCAGCTTTGGACAGCGCGGAAACACCATATATTTT. Translating gives CASSFGQRGNTIYF.

The table lists this clonotype with a few counts. The chain couples TRBV4-3 to TRBJ2-6, with 11 bases identical to TRBD2. The CDR3 contains 17 residues. The germline V gene has CDR1 LGHNA and CDR2 YSLEER. V lost 1 base to trimming and J lost 8 bases; unmatched junction nucleotides: 7. The CDR3: CASSQVLAGGSPNVLTF. The CDR3 DNA is TGCGCCAGCAGCCAAGTGCTAGCGGGAGGTTCCCCCAACGTCCTGACTTTC.

Note on this clonotype: This may arise from a read error, as a much more abundant clone is one base away. The chain combines TRBV11-3 with TRBJ1-1, with D perhaps matching TRBD1 (6 bases). V lost 5 bases and J 3 bases, leaving 10 bases between the germline ends. Germline V CDR1 and CDR2: SGHNT, YENEEA. This CDR3 comprises 13 residues. CDR3 bases: TGTGCCAGCAGCGGGGGGGCGGACACTGAAGCTTTCTTT. Translation: CASSGGADTEAFF.

Points on this clonotype: Given a much more abundant clone one base away, this may be a read error. The V gene is TRBV3-1, the J gene TRBJ2-3; D is unresolved. The CDR3 is 16 amino acids. CDR1 is LGHDT and CDR2 is YNNKEL in the germline V gene (reference sequence). CDR3 sequence reads: CASSQRAQPYTDAQYF. In DNA, the CDR3 is TGTGCCAGCAGCCAACGAGCTCAACCATACACAGATGCGCAGTATTTT.

As regards this clonotype: The germline gene is not matched at one end of the junction; a read error may be the cause. The rearrangement uses TRBV6-2 or TRBV6-3 and TRBJ2-7; D is unresolved. CDR1 MNHEY and CDR2 SVGEGT come from the germline V gene. The CDR3 has 11 amino acids. CDR3 DNA sequence: TGTGCCCGCAGTCAATCCTACGAGCAGTACTTC. It encodes CARSQSYEQYF.

This clonotype showed up many times. The genes are TRBV11-2 and TRBJ2-7; 9 bases match TRBD1. Germline assignment: CDR1 SGHAT and CDR2 FQNNGV. There are 15 residues in the CDR3. V gave up 6 bases and J gave up 4 bases; unmatched junction bases: 10. CDR3 amino acids: CASRNPGTGRYEQYF. CDR3 sequence (DNA): TGTGCCAGCAGAAATCCCGGGACAGGGAGATACGAGCAGTACTTC.

Many counts were recorded for this clonotype. The V call is TRBV2, the J call TRBJ1-2, with no clear D. CDR3 size: 14 residues. Germline V gives CDR1 SNHLY, CDR2 FYNNEI. V gave up 4 bases and J gave up 4 bases, with 13 bases separating them. CDR3 DNA sequence: TGTGCCAGCAGTGCTGTAGGCTGGAGCTATGGCTACACCTTC. Translating it yields CASSAVGWSYGYTF.

This clonotype appeared many times. The CDR3 DNA reads as TGTGCCAGCAGGGGTCAGGGAGAGACCCAGTACTTC. It specifies CASRGQGETQYF. The gene calls are TRBV11-3 and TRBJ2-5, with D perhaps matching TRBD1 (5 bases). Germline lookup yields CDR1 SGHNT and CDR2 YENEEA. Between the trimmed V and J ends, which lost 6 bases and 4 bases, there was a span of 9 bases. The CDR3 length is 12 residues.

This clonotype was seen at least ten times. V gene TRBV2 combines with J gene TRBJ1-5; no firm D call. V was pared by 4 bases and J by 2 bases, with 12 bases between. The CDR3 runs to 15 residues. Germline CDR1 and CDR2: SNHLY and FYNNEI. CDR3 in amino acids: CASSAWGDGNQPQHF. For the CDR3, the DNA is TGTGCCAGCAGTGCCTGGGGAGACGGCAATCAGCCCCAGCATTTT.